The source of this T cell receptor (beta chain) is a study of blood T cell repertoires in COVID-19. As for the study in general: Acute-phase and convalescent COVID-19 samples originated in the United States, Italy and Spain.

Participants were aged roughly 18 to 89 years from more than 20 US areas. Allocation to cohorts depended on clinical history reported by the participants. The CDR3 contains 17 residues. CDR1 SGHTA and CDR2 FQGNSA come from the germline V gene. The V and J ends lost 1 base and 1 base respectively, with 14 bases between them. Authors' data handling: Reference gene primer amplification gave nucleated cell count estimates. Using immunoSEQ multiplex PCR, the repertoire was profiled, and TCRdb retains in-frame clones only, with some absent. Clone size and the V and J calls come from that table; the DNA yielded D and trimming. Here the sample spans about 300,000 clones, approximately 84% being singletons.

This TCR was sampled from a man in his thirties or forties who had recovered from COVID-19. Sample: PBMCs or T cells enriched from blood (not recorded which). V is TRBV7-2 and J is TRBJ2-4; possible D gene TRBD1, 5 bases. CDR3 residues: CASSLEGPRVAKNIQYF. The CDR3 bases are TGTGCCAGCAGCTTAGAGGGGCCCCGGGTGGCCAAAAACATTCAGTACTTC. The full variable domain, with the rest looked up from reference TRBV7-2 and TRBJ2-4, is GAGVSQSPSNKVTEKGKDVELRCDPISGHTALYWYRQSLGQGLEFLIYFQGNSAPDKSGLPSDRFSAERTGGSVSTLTIQRTQQEDSAVYLCASSLEGPRVAKNIQYFGAGTRLSVL.